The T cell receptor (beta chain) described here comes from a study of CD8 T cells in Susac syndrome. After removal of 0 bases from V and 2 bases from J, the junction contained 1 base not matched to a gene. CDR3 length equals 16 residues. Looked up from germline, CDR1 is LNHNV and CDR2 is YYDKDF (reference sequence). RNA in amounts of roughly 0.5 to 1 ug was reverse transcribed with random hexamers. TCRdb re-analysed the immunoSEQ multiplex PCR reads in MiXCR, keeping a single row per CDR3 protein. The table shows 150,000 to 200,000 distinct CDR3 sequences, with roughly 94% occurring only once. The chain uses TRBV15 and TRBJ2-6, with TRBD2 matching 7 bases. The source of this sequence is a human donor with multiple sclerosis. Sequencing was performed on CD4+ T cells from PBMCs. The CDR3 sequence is CATSRDGGAGANVLTF. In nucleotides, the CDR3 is TGTGCCACCAGCAGAGATGGGGGGGCTGGGGCCAACGTCCTGACTTTC.